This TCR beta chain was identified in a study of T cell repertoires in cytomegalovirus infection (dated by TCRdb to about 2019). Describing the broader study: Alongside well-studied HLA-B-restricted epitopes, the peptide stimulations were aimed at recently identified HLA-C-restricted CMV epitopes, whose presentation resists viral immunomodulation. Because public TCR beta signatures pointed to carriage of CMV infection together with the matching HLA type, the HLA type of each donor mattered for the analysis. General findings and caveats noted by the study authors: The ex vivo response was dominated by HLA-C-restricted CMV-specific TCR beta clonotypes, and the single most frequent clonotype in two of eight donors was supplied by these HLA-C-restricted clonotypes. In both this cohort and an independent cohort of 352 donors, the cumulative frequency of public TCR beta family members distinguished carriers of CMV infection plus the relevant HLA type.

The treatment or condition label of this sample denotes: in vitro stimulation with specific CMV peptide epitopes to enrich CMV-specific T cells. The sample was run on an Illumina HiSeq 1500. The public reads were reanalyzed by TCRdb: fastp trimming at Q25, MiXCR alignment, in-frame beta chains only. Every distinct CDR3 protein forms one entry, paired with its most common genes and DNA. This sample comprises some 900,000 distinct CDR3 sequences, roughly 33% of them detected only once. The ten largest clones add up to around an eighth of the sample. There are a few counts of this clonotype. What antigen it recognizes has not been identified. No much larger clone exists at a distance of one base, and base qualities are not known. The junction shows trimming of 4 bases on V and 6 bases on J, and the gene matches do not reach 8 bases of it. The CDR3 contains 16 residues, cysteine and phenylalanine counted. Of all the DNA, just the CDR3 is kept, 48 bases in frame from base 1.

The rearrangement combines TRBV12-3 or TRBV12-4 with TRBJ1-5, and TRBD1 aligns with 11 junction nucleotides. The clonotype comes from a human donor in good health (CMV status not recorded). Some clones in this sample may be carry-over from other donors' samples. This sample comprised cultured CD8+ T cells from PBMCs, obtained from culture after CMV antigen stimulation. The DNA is TGTGCCAGCAGTTCCTCCGGGACAGGGGGGATTCAGCCCCAGCATTTT. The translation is CASSSSGTGGIQPQHF.